The 21 T cell receptor beta chains listed next were all sequenced from one sample in a study of blood T cell repertoires in COVID-19. Method: immunoSEQ multiplex PCR; TCRdb's copy keeps in-frame clones and lacks some. The profile shows about 360,000 clones, approximately 86% of them singletons. Sequencing was carried out using peripheral blood. These receptors were collected from a woman in her sixties with COVID-19, enrolled during active disease.

The V call is TRBV7-2, the J call TRBJ2-7; 9 nucleotides line up with TRBD1. Germline V lookup: CDR1 SGHTA, CDR2 FQGNSA. V was pared by 2 bases and J by 5 bases, with 4 bases of the junction left unmatched. This CDR3 contains 14 residues. The CDR3 coding sequence is TGTGCCAGCAGCTTAAACAGGGGGCAGGACGAGCAGTACTTC. Translating gives CASSLNRGQDEQYF.

J is TRBJ1-1 and V is TRBV7-9; D is perhaps TRBD1 (5 bases). The CDR3 has 13 residues. Germline V gene lookup returns CDR1 SEHNR and CDR2 FQNEAQ (reference sequence). Trimming took off 1 base at V and 3 bases at J, with 6 bases between the two ends. The CDR3 DNA sequence: TGTGCCAGCAGCTTAGTAGGGGACACTGAAGCTTTCTTT. Protein sequence: CASSLVGDTEAFF.

The chain recombines TRBV6-5 with TRBJ2-1, with a possible D match to TRBD2 (7 bases). CDR1 MNHEY and CDR2 SVGAGI come from the germline V gene. CDR3 length equals 14 residues. Deletions cut 7 bases from V and 9 bases from J, with 19 bases between. The DNA for the CDR3 is TGTGCCAGCACCGTAGGGGGGGGCGGCAGTGAGCAGTTCTTC. Protein sequence: CASTVGGGGSEQFF.

The rearrangement uses TRBV19 and TRBJ1-5; TRBD1 is a possible D gene (6 bases). Germline V CDR1 and CDR2: LNHDA, SQIVND (reference sequence). The CDR3 extends over 11 amino acids. Trimming shortened V by 10 bases and J by 13 bases, and 17 bases separated the two germline ends. The CDR3 DNA reads TGTGCCACGGAAACAGGGAAGGTTCAGCATTTT. Residues: CATETGKVQHF.

The chain combines TRBV3-1 (or the pseudogene TRBV3-2) with TRBJ2-2, with 9 bases lining up with TRBD1. This CDR3 has 19 amino acids. Germline V gene data show CDR1 as LGHDT and CDR2 as YNNKEL (reference sequence). J lost 6 bases, V lost 3 bases, and 17 bases had no gene match. The CDR3 DNA reads as TGTGCCAGCAGCCATCTGGAGACGGCTCCCGGGACAGGGCCCGGGGAGCTGTTTTTT. Its translation is CASSHLETAPGTGPGELFF.

V gene TRBV7-9 combines with J gene TRBJ1-2; 8 bases are shared with TRBD1. CDR1 and CDR2 (germline): SEHNR, FQNEAQ (reference sequence). The CDR3 is made up of 18 amino acids. Trimming removed 3 bases from V and 0 bases from J; junction bases left unmatched: 12. In DNA, the CDR3 is TGTGCCAGCAGCTTTCTACCGGGACAGGCAATCTCTAACTATGGCTACACCTTC. Residues: CASSFLPGQAISNYGYTF.

The chain couples TRBV7-9 to TRBJ1-2; a weak D match, TRBD1 (6 bases). The germline V gene encodes CDR1 SEHNR and CDR2 FQNEAQ (reference sequence). Trimming removed 4 bases from V and 0 bases from J, with 12 bases in between. The CDR3 has 15 amino acids. The CDR3 region is CASSSQAGANYGYTF. The CDR3 bases are TGTGCCAGCAGCTCCCAGGCAGGGGCTAACTATGGCTACACCTTC.

The V call is TRBV7-9, the J call TRBJ1-1; 7 nucleotides match TRBD1. Trimming took 3 bases from V and 1 from J; bases not matched to a gene: 2. The CDR3 extends over 14 amino acids. Germline-derived CDR1 and CDR2 are SEHNR and FQNEAQ (reference sequence). DNA of the CDR3: TGTGCCAGCAGCTTCGACAGGGCGAACACTGAAGCTTTCTTT. Encoded protein: CASSFDRANTEAFF.

The V and J genes are TRBV2 and TRBJ1-1, with 7 bases that match TRBD1. J lost 1 base, V lost 5 bases, and 7 bases had no gene match. The germline CDR1 and CDR2 sequences are SNHLY and FYNNEI. The CDR3 length is 15 residues. CDR3 loop: CASSLDRSGNTEAFF. As DNA, the CDR3 is TGTGCCAGCAGTTTGGACAGGTCGGGGAACACTGAAGCTTTCTTT.

The chain couples TRBV6-2 or TRBV6-3 to TRBJ2-7, with D possibly being TRBD1 (5 bases). Trimming removed 2 bases at V and 0 bases at J, with 17 bases between. This CDR3 region has 17 residues. Germline CDR1 reads MNHEY; CDR2 reads SVGEGT. CDR3 DNA: TGTGCCAGCAGTTACCCGGCGGTGGGGCGGAACTCCTACGAGCAGTACTTC. It is translated as CASSYPAVGRNSYEQYF.

V is TRBV30 and J is TRBJ2-5; D possibly corresponds to TRBD1 (5 bases). Germline V CDR1 and CDR2: GTSNPN, SVGIG (reference sequence). CDR3 size: 12 residues. V lost 3 bases and J 5 bases, leaving 10 bases between the germline ends. CDR3 sequence: CAWRGPRETQYF. CDR3 DNA sequence: TGTGCCTGGAGGGGGCCTCGGGAGACCCAGTACTTC.

The chain joins TRBV7-8 to TRBJ1-5; 8 bases fit TRBD1. Per the germline V gene, CDR1 is SGHVS and CDR2 is FQNEAQ. The CDR3 is made up of 16 amino acids. Unmatched junction bases numbered 7, after V lost 4 bases and J lost 2 bases. CDR3 DNA sequence: TGTGCCAGCAGCTCCCTCGACAGGGGACGCAATCAGCCCCAGCATTTT. Its protein product is CASSSLDRGRNQPQHF.

This clone was seen only once. The chain uses TRBV21-1 and TRBJ1-1; TRBD1 is the table's D call and was not checked against the DNA. TRBV21-1 is recorded as a pseudogene. The CDR3 consists of 14 residues. The CDR3 sequence is CASNPGVGNTEAFF. In DNA, the CDR3 is TGTGCCAGCAACCCAGGGGTTGGCAACACTGAAGCTTTCTTT.

In DNA, the CDR3 is TGTGCCAGCAGTTTCCCATCTAGCGAGCATGAGCAGTTCTTC. It specifies CASSFPSSEHEQFF. The chain joins TRBV27 to TRBJ2-1; D may be TRBD2 (6 bases). CDR1 is MNHEY and CDR2 is SMNVEV in the germline V gene (reference sequence). The CDR3 has 14 amino acids. V lost 3 bases and J lost 8, with 14 bases in between.

This sequence joins TRBV5-1 and TRBJ1-3, with TRBD1 matching over 7 bases. V gave up 4 bases and J gave up 4 bases; unmatched junction bases: 14. CDR1 is SGHRS, CDR2 YFSETQ, per germline. This CDR3 comprises 17 residues. This chain's CDR3 is CASSLDPTGATGNTIYF. CDR3 coding DNA: TGCGCCAGCAGCCTTGACCCTACAGGGGCGACAGGAAACACCATATATTTT.

The chain joins TRBV3-1 (or the pseudogene TRBV3-2) to TRBJ2-7; a weak D match, TRBD1 (6 bases). Germline V gene data show CDR1 as LGHDT and CDR2 as YNNKEL (reference sequence). V lost 1 base to trimming and J lost 3 bases, with 10 bases between them. This CDR3 spans 14 amino acids. In DNA, the CDR3 is TGTGCCAGCAGCCAAGGTCTCAGGGGCTACGAGCAGTACTTC. It is translated as CASSQGLRGYEQYF.

The CDR3 region has the DNA TGTGCCAGCCCCCGGGACAGGGGGTTCTATGGCTACACCTTC. The encoded protein is CASPRDRGFYGYTF. The chain links TRBV6-5 to TRBJ1-2; 11 bases fit TRBD1. This CDR3 is 14 amino acids long. Germline V gene lookup returns CDR1 MNHEY and CDR2 SVGAGI. The ends lost 8 bases at V and 4 bases at J; junction bases unmatched: 6.

The J gene is TRBJ2-7, the V gene TRBV13; 10 bases match TRBD2. The germline CDR1 and CDR2 sequences are PRHDT and FYEKMQ (reference sequence). J was trimmed by 3 bases and V by 0 bases; bases with no gene match: 14. This CDR3 contains 19 residues. The CDR3 spells CASSLGLAGASGGYYEQYF. DNA of the CDR3: TGTGCCAGCAGCTTAGGGCTAGCGGGGGCCTCTGGAGGGTACTACGAGCAGTACTTC.

This clone turned up a few times. CDR3: CATSRSQGEGTEAFF. The CDR3 coding sequence is TGTGCCACCAGCAGGTCCCAAGGGGAGGGAACTGAAGCTTTCTTT. The chain recombines TRBV15 with TRBJ1-1; D may be TRBD1 (5 bases). The V and J ends lost 3 bases and 5 bases respectively, with 16 bases between them. The CDR3 consists of 15 residues. Germline V gives CDR1 LNHNV, CDR2 YYDKDF (reference sequence).

A single count supports this clone. Other DNA sequences within the sample encode an identical CDR3. The chain combines TRBV19 with TRBJ2-5; tentatively, D is TRBD1 (6 bases). Germline V gene lookup returns CDR1 LNHDA and CDR2 SQIVND (reference sequence). V lost 3 bases and J 4 bases, leaving 9 bases between the germline ends. The CDR3 totals 13 residues. CDR3 nucleotides: TGTGCCAGTAGTATCCAGGGGCGAGAGACCCAGTACTTC. Translating it yields CASSIQGRETQYF.

This sequence joins TRBV4-2 and TRBJ1-3, with D maybe TRBD1 (5 bases). The CDR3 is 17 amino acids. The germline V gene has CDR1 LGHNA and CDR2 YNFKEQ. Between the trimmed V and J ends, which lost 4 bases and 0 bases, there was a span of 16 bases. The CDR3 sequence: CASSPLFGGSSGNTIYF. DNA of the CDR3: TGTGCCAGCAGCCCCCTTTTCGGGGGAAGCTCTGGAAACACCATATATTTT.